Listed below are T cell receptor beta chains from one sample, sequenced in a study of blood T cell repertoires in COVID-19. Clones were read by immunoSEQ multiplex PCR, and TCRdb kept only the in-frame ones, dropping some. This table holds 55,000 to 95,000 clones, 70% to 85% found once. The sequenced sample was peripheral blood. The source of these receptors is a woman between 55 and 75 years old with acute or convalescent COVID-19. The CDR3 runs from the conserved cysteine through the conserved F or W. A D gene is named only where the DNA matches it firmly. The size of a clone is reported for some rows only, either as once, few or many, or as a class for expanded clones.

TRBV11-2	TRBJ1-4	NA	TRBD1	TGTGCCAGCAGCCTAACCGGGACAGTTAATGAAAAACTGTTTTTT	CASSLTGTVNEKLFF
TRBV6-1	TRBJ1-5	once	NA	TGTGCCAGCAGTGAACCGGTATATAGCAATCAGCCCCAGCATTTT	CASSEPVYSNQPQHF
TRBV28	TRBJ2-2	once	TRBD2	TGTGCCAGCAGTCCGGGGGGACTAGCGGGGGCCGGGGAGCTGTTTTTT	CASSPGGLAGAGELFF
TRBV6-4	TRBJ2-1	once	TRBD2	TGTGCCAGCAGTGTAGCGGGAGCCTCTGCCAATGAGCAGTTCTTC	CASSVAGASANEQFF
TRBV6-5	TRBJ1-1	NA	NA	TGTGCCAGCAGGGTCGGGGAGAACACTGAAGCTTTCTTT	CASRVGENTEAFF
TRBV5-1	TRBJ2-5	NA	TRBD2	TGCGCCAGCAGCTTGGGAATCACTAGCGGGATCCAAGAGACCCAGTACTTC	CASSLGITSGIQETQYF
TRBV3-1/TRBV3-2	TRBJ2-3	NA	NA	TGTGCCAGCAGCCAAGATCTGGTCGGTTACACAGATACGCAGTATTTT	CASSQDLVGYTDTQYF
TRBV29-1	TRBJ1-6	few	NA	TGCAGCGTTGGGGAGGGGAGTGGATCACCCCTCCACTTT	CSVGEGSGSPLHF
TRBV6-5	TRBJ2-2	NA	NA	TGTGCCAGCAGAAAGACCGGGACATCCTCCGGGGAGCTGTTTTTT	CASRKTGTSSGELFF
TRBV7-2	TRBJ2-3	NA	TRBD2	TGTGCCAGCAGCCCCGGGGATAGCGGGGGCCCAGATACGCAGTATTTT	CASSPGDSGGPDTQYF
TRBV7-3	TRBJ2-1	NA	NA	TGTGCCAGCAGCCCCCGTCTAGCTCAGTACAATGAGCAGTTCTTC	CASSPRLAQYNEQFF
TRBV2	TRBJ1-5	NA	NA	TGTGCCAGCAGTGAAGGGCAGGGCTACAATCAGCCCCAGCATTTT	CASSEGQGYNQPQHF